This T cell receptor beta chain was recorded in a study of vaccination effects on CD4 cells after COVID-19. The germline V gene encodes CDR1 WNHNN and CDR2 SYGVQD (reference sequence). This CDR3 comprises 12 residues. Trimming pared 10 bases from V and 5 bases from J, leaving 12 bases between. CD4+ T cells specific for antigen were expanded with viral peptide pools by the ViraFEST assay before sequencing. CD4+ T cells were isolated after around 10 days of culture. No vaccinee had earlier SARS-CoV-2 infection, and nucleocapsid antibodies were negative. With regard to this clone: Its antigen is undetermined.

Data came from immunoSEQ multiplex PCR; TCRdb stores just in-frame clones and leaves some out. The sample lists fewer than 25,000 clones, around 70% occurring once. The sequence was collected from a human donor who received a COVID-19 vaccine. The sequences come from CD4+ T cells from PBMCs cultured with HCoV-229E spike peptides, collected before COVID-19 vaccination. The chain carries TRBV10-1 and TRBJ2-1; D ambiguous. CDR3 coding DNA: TGCGCCACCGAGGAACCGAACAATGAGCAGTTCTTC. It is translated as CATEEPNNEQFF.